This entry concerns a single TCR beta chain. Its target is unknown. The sample belongs to a study of cytomegalovirus exposure and HLA in healthy donors. Study observations and caveats: In vitro checks showed that a few CMV-associated chains really do target CMV antigens. Common viral pathogens were later found to be apparently linked to several of the most significant clusters. Overall, roughly 150 TCR beta chains were annotated as cytomegalovirus-associated. Roughly even sequencing depth across donors was the assumption behind the presence/absence analyses.

The PCR contained 60 Vbeta and 13 Jbeta primers. Assay used: immunoSEQ multiplex PCR; TCRdb lists only in-frame clones, some missing. This table has approximately 150,000 clones, approximately 84% appearing once. The V end lost 1 base, the J end lost 3 bases, and 16 bases lay between the germline ends. Germline-derived CDR1 and CDR2 are SGHRS and YFSETQ. This CDR3 comprises 17 residues. The V call is TRBV5-1, the J call TRBJ2-2; weak D call: TRBD2 (6 bases). The TCR originated in a woman aged 40 to 50 in good health and CMV-seropositive. The sample consisted of PBMCs. The CDR3 nucleotides read TGCGCCAGCAGCTTGATAGCGCGGGACTTTTACACCGGGGAGCTGTTTTTT. Its translation: CASSLIARDFYTGELFF.